These 25 T cell receptor beta chains share one sample of origin, sequenced in a study of vaccination and CD4 T cells after COVID-19. The antigens for these receptors are not known. Once obtained from cultured CD4+ T cells, the DNA was sequenced using the Oncomine TCR Beta short-read assay. TCRdb processed the PCR reads anew with MiXCR; each CDR3 protein has one entry. This sample carries about 21,000 distinct CDR3 sequences, about 39% of them seen once, and the ten largest clones take about 4.5%. Treatment denoted: roughly 11-day PBMC culture with coronavirus spike peptide pools or control peptides (ViraFEST assay). This material consisted of CD4+ T cells from blood, cultured in vitro, taken before SARS-CoV-2 vaccination. The receptors were sampled from a human donor who had recovered from COVID-19.

This chain uses TRBV11-3 with TRBJ2-3; D gene ambiguous. Germline CDR1 is SGHNT and CDR2 is YENEEA. V lost 1 base, J lost 5 bases, and 19 bases lay in between. This CDR3 contains 17 residues. The CDR3 DNA sequence: TGTGCCAGCAGCTTAGGTGGCCCCCAATCAGATGGAGATACGCAGTATTTT. Its translation is CASSLGGPQSDGDTQYF.

V gene TRBV28 combines with J gene TRBJ1-1, with D unclear. The CDR3 is 14 amino acids. V lost 5 bases, J lost 1 base, and 11 bases lay in between. CDR1 is MDHEN, CDR2 SYDVKM, per germline. This chain's CDR3 is CASSEEDQNTEAFF. CDR3 coding DNA: TGTGCCAGCAGTGAGGAGGATCAGAACACTGAAGCTTTCTTT.

This clonotype was recorded only once. The chain carries TRBV7-9 and TRBJ1-5; D is perhaps TRBD1 (5 bases). V was pared by 5 bases and J by 4 bases, with 12 bases between. This CDR3 has 14 amino acids. CDR1 and CDR2 from the germline V gene are SEHNR and FQNEAQ (reference sequence). CDR3 nucleotide sequence: TGTGCCAGCAGCGTAGACAGTCCTAATCAGCCCCAGCATTTT. Translating it yields CASSVDSPNQPQHF.

The chain couples TRBV27 to TRBJ2-6; no clear D. V was clipped by 4 bases and J by 0 bases, with 4 bases between them. The CDR3 totals 14 residues. Looked up from germline, CDR1 is MNHEY and CDR2 is SMNVEV (reference sequence). The CDR3 spells CASSSDSGANVLTF. DNA of the CDR3: TGTGCCAGCAGTTCCGACTCTGGGGCCAACGTCCTGACTTTC. Full variable domain (outside the CDR3, taken from reference TRBV27 and TRBJ2-6): EAQVTQNPRYLITVTGKKLTVTCSQNMNHEYMSWYRQDPGLGLRQIYYSMNVEVTDKGDVPEGYKVSRKEKRNFPLILESPSPNQTSLYFCASSSDSGANVLTFGAGSRLTVL.

J is TRBJ2-2 and V is TRBV30; D is ambiguous. Looked up from germline, CDR1 is GTSNPN and CDR2 is SVGIG (reference sequence). Between the trimmed V and J ends, which lost 5 bases and 0 bases, there was a span of 4 bases. This CDR3 has 12 residues. This chain's CDR3 is CAWDTNTGELFF. As DNA, the CDR3 is TGTGCCTGGGATACGAACACCGGGGAGCTGTTTTTT.

This CDR3 is CASSYSASGSPDTQYF. The CDR3 coding sequence is TGTGCCAGCAGTTACTCGGCTAGCGGGAGCCCAGATACGCAGTATTTT. The V gene is TRBV6-2 or TRBV6-3, the J gene TRBJ2-3; TRBD2 matches at 10 bases. This CDR3 region has 16 residues. J lost 4 bases, V lost 0 bases, and 4 bases had no gene match. The germline V gene encodes CDR1 MNHEY and CDR2 SVGEGT.

V and J are TRBV20-1 and TRBJ2-6; D remains unclear. Trimming cost V 0 bases and J 0 bases, with 6 bases left between them. The length of the CDR3 is 15 residues. CDR1 is DFQATT, CDR2 SNEGSKA, per germline (reference sequence). The CDR3 sequence: CSARDRASGANVLTF. The CDR3, as DNA: TGCAGTGCTAGAGATCGAGCCTCTGGGGCCAACGTCCTGACTTTC.

This clonotype was picked up a small number of times. This rearrangement joins TRBV28 to TRBJ1-4, with a possible D match to TRBD1 (6 bases). Trimming left V 6 bases short and J 8 bases short, with 10 bases between. Germline-derived CDR1 and CDR2 are MDHEN and SYDVKM. The CDR3 has 12 residues. CDR3: CASRGTREKLFF. CDR3 nucleotides: TGTGCCAGCAGGGGGACACGCGAAAAACTGTTTTTT.

The chain is built from TRBV7-3 and TRBJ2-1; TRBD2 aligns across 8 bases. The CDR3 length is 16 residues. Germline values: CDR1 SGHTA, CDR2 FQGTGA. Unmatched junction bases numbered 10, after V lost 2 bases and J lost 7 bases. The CDR3 protein is CASSLVPGLDENEQFF. The CDR3 region has the DNA TGTGCCAGCAGCTTAGTACCGGGACTAGATGAGAATGAGCAGTTCTTC. Filled out from reference TRBV7-3 and TRBJ2-1, the complete variable domain reads GAGVSQTPSNKVTEKGKYVELRCDPISGHTALYWYRQSLGQGPEFLIYFQGTGAADDSGLPNDRFFAVRPEGSVSTLKIQRTERGDSAVYLCASSLVPGLDENEQFFGPGTRLTVL.

This clonotype was seen a handful of times. The chain couples TRBV11-3 to TRBJ2-7; weak D call: TRBD2 (6 bases). CDR1 SGHNT and CDR2 YENEEA come from the germline V gene. CDR3 length equals 14 residues. V was pared by 4 bases and J by 6 bases, with 16 bases between. In DNA, the CDR3 is TGTGCCAGCAGCTCACGACTAGGCTGGGGCGAGCAGTACTTC. Translation: CASSSRLGWGEQYF. The full variable domain, its missing parts supplied by reference TRBV11-3 and TRBJ2-7, is EAGVVQSPRYKIIEKKQPVAFWCNPISGHNTLYWYLQNLGQGPELLIRYENEEAVDDSQLPKDRFSAERLKGVDSTLKIQPAELGDSAVYLCASSSRLGWGEQYFGPGTRLTVT.

The rearrangement uses TRBV11-1 and TRBJ1-1; possible D gene TRBD1, 6 bases. The V gene lost 5 bases and the J gene lost 0 bases, with 10 bases spanning the gap. Germline assignment: CDR1 SGHAT and CDR2 FQDESV (reference sequence). CDR3 size: 14 residues. CDR3 loop: CASSQGFMNTEAFF. Here the CDR3 DNA reads TGTGCCAGCAGCCAGGGGTTTATGAACACTGAAGCTTTCTTT.

The chain carries TRBV28 and TRBJ2-6; D is uncertain. The CDR3 length is 14 residues. V was pared by 5 bases and J by 0 bases, with 5 bases between. Germline V gene data show CDR1 as MDHEN and CDR2 as SYDVKM. The CDR3 loop reads CASSHSSGANVLTF. CDR3 nucleotides: TGTGCCAGCAGTCACAGCTCTGGGGCCAACGTCCTGACTTTC. The complete variable domain, with remaining parts taken from reference TRBV28 and TRBJ2-6, reads DVKVTQSSRYLVKRTGEKVFLECVQDMDHENMFWYRQDPGLGLRLIYFSYDVKMKEKGDIPEGYSVSREKKERFSLILESASTNQTSMYLCASSHSSGANVLTFGAGSRLTVL.

CDR3 sequence (DNA): TGCAGCGTTGAAAGTGACAGGGACCACTATGGCTACACCTTC. It codes for CSVESDRDHYGYTF. The V gene is TRBV29-1, the J gene TRBJ1-2; 7 nucleotides match TRBD1. Germline loops: CDR1 SQVTM, CDR2 ANQGSEA. CDR3 length: 14 residues. V lost 2 bases to trimming and J lost 3 bases; unmatched junction nucleotides: 6. Complete variable domain (other parts from reference TRBV29-1 and TRBJ1-2): SAVISQKPSRDICQRGTSLTIQCQVDSQVTMMFWYRQQPGQSLTLIATANQGSEATYESGFVIDKFPISRPNLTFSTLTVSNMSPEDSSIYLCSVESDRDHYGYTFGSGTRLTVV.

The chain has TRBV19 and TRBJ1-2, with D unresolved. V was shortened by 4 bases and J by 1 base, with 22 bases between the two germline ends. The CDR3 has 18 amino acids. The germline CDR1 and CDR2 sequences are LNHDA and SQIVND (reference sequence). CDR3 loop: CASSTPSRARPINYGYTF. The CDR3, as DNA: TGTGCCAGTAGTACACCTTCTCGGGCCAGGCCTATTAACTATGGCTACACCTTC.

This clonotype has a handful of counts. This chain connects TRBV12-3 or TRBV12-4 to TRBJ2-7, with D maybe TRBD2 (7 bases). Trimming took 1 base from V and 3 from J, leaving 10 bases between them. This CDR3 has 14 amino acids. CDR3 coding DNA: TGTGCCAGCAGTTTAGAGGGGGGGATCTACGAGCAGTACTTC. Protein product: CASSLEGGIYEQYF.

The chain couples TRBV28 to TRBJ1-6; a weak D match, TRBD1 (6 bases). The CDR3 has 15 residues. Germline V gene lookup returns CDR1 MDHEN and CDR2 SYDVKM. V lost 4 bases and J 9 bases, leaving 16 bases between the germline ends. The CDR3 protein is CASSWLGGEGSPLHF. The CDR3 coding sequence is TGTGCCAGCAGTTGGTTAGGGGGGGAGGGTTCACCCCTCCACTTT.

For the CDR3, the DNA is TGTGCCAGTAGTAAAGGTGCGGGGGCGAACACCGGGGAGCTGTTTTTT. Amino acids: CASSKGAGANTGELFF. V gene TRBV19 combines with J gene TRBJ2-2; TRBD2 matches 7 bases. V trimming: 4 bases; J trimming: 0 bases; junction bases outside the gene matches: 5. This CDR3 spans 16 amino acids. CDR1 LNHDA and CDR2 SQIVND come from the germline V gene (reference sequence).

The rearrangement uses TRBV7-7 and TRBJ2-1; D is perhaps TRBD1 (5 bases). CDR3 length: 15 residues. V gave up 1 base and J gave up 7 bases, with 14 bases separating them. Per germline, CDR1 SSHAT and CDR2 FNYEAQ (reference sequence). The CDR3 sequence is CASSLGTPPGNEQFF. The CDR3 nucleotides read TGTGCCAGCAGCTTAGGGACACCCCCCGGGAATGAGCAGTTCTTC.

The chain recombines TRBV20-1 with TRBJ2-1; TRBD2 aligns across 7 bases. CDR3 size: 12 residues. Losses at the gene ends were 4 bases for V and 9 bases for J; bases not matched to a gene: 6. The germline V gene has CDR1 DFQATT and CDR2 SNEGSKA (reference sequence). Written as DNA, the CDR3 is TGCAGTGCTACAAATAGCGGGTTTGAGCAGTTCTTC. Translating gives CSATNSGFEQFF.

This clonotype came up a few times. The CDR3 region has the DNA TGTGCCAGCAGCTCCCAGGCTGGGACAACTAATGAAAAACTGTTTTTT. Its protein is CASSSQAGTTNEKLFF. The gene calls are TRBV7-2 and TRBJ1-4; D remains ambiguous. CDR1 and CDR2 (germline): SGHTA, FQGNSA. V was pared by 4 bases and J by 0 bases, with 12 bases between. The CDR3 extends over 16 amino acids.

A few counts support this clonotype. The chain employs TRBV6-1 and TRBJ1-1; tentative D call: TRBD1 (6 bases). V was cut by 0 bases and J by 2 bases, with 13 bases left in between. The CDR3 covers 16 residues. In germline, CDR1 is MNHNS, CDR2 SASEGT. The CDR3 DNA is TGTGCCAGCAGTGAAGCGGGGGGCAGGGGCAACACTGAAGCTTTCTTT. As protein: CASSEAGGRGNTEAFF.

Relative to its sample, this clonotype is medium-sized (0.01 to 0.1%). The V call is TRBV15, the J call TRBJ1-2; no definite D call. CDR3 length: 14 amino acids. V was pared by 4 bases and J by 4 bases, with 13 bases between. CDR1 and CDR2 (germline): LNHNV, YYDKDF (reference sequence). CDR3 protein: CATSTRTSGYGYTF. The DNA of the CDR3 is TGTGCCACCAGCACACGAACCTCGGGCTATGGCTACACCTTC.

The chain links TRBV7-9 to TRBJ1-4; D might be TRBD1 (5 bases). This CDR3 contains 17 residues. Germline lookup yields CDR1 SEHNR and CDR2 FQNEAQ (reference sequence). V was trimmed by 1 base and J by 3 bases, leaving 15 bases between them. The CDR3: CASSLVVRVGANEKLFF. Here the CDR3 DNA reads TGTGCCAGCAGCTTAGTTGTCAGGGTGGGAGCTAATGAAAAACTGTTTTTT.

This chain uses TRBV19 with TRBJ2-1, with 9 bases fitting TRBD1. CDR1 and CDR2 (germline): LNHDA, SQIVND (reference sequence). This CDR3 has 13 amino acids. CDR3 loop: CVTRGTGYNEQFF. CDR3 DNA: TGTGTTACGCGCGGGACAGGGTACAATGAGCAGTTCTTC.

This clonotype was found a few times. The V call is TRBV7-2, the J call TRBJ2-2, with 12 bases aligning to TRBD1. The CDR3 has 16 amino acids. V gave up 1 base and J gave up 7 bases; unmatched junction bases: 4. The V gene's germline CDR1 is SGHTA and CDR2 FQGNSA. The CDR3 region has the DNA TGTGCCAGCAGCTTAGGGGACAGGGGGCGCGGCGGGGAGCTGTTTTTT. Translation: CASSLGDRGRGGELFF.